This entry is about one T cell receptor beta chain. Its specificity is not known. The data are from a study of beta chain features in type 1 diabetes. Study-wide results and caveats: The question of HLA type influencing TCRB rearrangement was one that remained unresolved here. Comparison showed that naive, central memory and Treg TCRB repertoires appeared more similar among patients than among healthy donors. A cDNA-based sequencing approach could over-represent cells with high TCR expression. For Type 1 diabetes patients, all four CD4+ subsets carried TCRB CDR3s that were moderately but significantly shorter.

This CDR3 is 15 amino acids long. Trimming took 3 bases from V and 1 from J; bases not matched to a gene: 5. Germline V lookup: CDR1 MNHEY, CDR2 SMNVEV (reference sequence). As every portion of the isolated RNA was reverse transcribed, the sequencing read expressed TCRB transcripts. The method was immunoSEQ multiplex PCR; TCRdb's version includes in-frame clones alone and lacks a portion of them. The sample includes 250,000 to 350,000 clones, around 15% seen only once; the top ten take approximately 7%. The V and J genes are TRBV27 and TRBJ1-1; 7 bases map to TRBD1. The specimen sequenced was central memory CD4+ T cells from blood. The receptor's source is a man younger than 40 in good health. In DNA form, the CDR3 reads TGTGCCAGCAGTTTTCAGGGACAGCGGAACACTGAAGCTTTCTTT. Translation: CASSFQGQRNTEAFF.